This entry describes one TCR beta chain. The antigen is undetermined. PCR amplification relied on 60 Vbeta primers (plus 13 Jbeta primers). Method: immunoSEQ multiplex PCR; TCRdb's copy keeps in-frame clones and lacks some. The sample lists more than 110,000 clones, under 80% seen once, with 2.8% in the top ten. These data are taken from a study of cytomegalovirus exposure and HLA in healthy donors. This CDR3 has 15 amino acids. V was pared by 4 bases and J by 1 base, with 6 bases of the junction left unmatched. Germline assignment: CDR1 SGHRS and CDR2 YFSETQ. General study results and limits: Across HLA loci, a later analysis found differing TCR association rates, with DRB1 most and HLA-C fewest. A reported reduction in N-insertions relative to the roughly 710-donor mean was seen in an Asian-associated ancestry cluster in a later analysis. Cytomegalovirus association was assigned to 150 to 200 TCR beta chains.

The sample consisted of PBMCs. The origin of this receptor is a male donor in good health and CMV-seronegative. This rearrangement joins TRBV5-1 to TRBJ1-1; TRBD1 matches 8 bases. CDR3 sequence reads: CASSPGQGANTEAFF. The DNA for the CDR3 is TGCGCCAGCAGCCCTGGACAGGGAGCGAACACTGAAGCTTTCTTT.